A selection of T cell receptor beta chains follows, all from one sample in a study of blood T cell repertoires in COVID-19. Sequenced by immunoSEQ multiplex PCR; TCRdb stores in-frame clones only, minus some. The sample holds fewer than 250,000 clones, around nine tenths seen once. Material for sequencing was peripheral blood. The source is a man aged 40-50 years with acute or convalescent COVID-19. Both conserved end residues are part of each CDR3. D genes are given only for firm matches. A clone size is listed for some rows: how often the clone was seen (once, few, many), or a class if it is expanded.

-	TRBV19	once	TRBJ1-4	CASMTPPGKLFF	TGTGCCAGTATGACACCGCCTGGGAAACTGTTTTTT
-	TRBV2	-	TRBJ2-1	CASTSLSEGGSEQFF	TGTGCCAGCACCAGCCTAAGCGAGGGGGGGAGTGAGCAGTTCTTC
-	TRBV27	-	TRBJ2-2	CASRPPGGLLGELFF	TGTGCCAGCAGACCCCCCGGCGGACTACTCGGGGAGCTGTTTTTT
-	TRBV11-2	-	TRBJ1-1	CASSFQAGEAFF	TGTGCCAGCAGCTTCCAAGCAGGGGAAGCTTTCTTT
-	TRBV19	-	TRBJ1-6	CASSKSDGGSPLHF	TGTGCCAGTAGTAAGTCCGACGGGGGTTCACCCCTCCACTTT
-	TRBV27	-	TRBJ1-2	CASSFMGLGYGYTF	TGTGCCAGCAGTTTTATGGGGCTGGGCTATGGCTACACCTTC
-	TRBV18	-	TRBJ1-2	CASSPPGTKGYTF	TGTGCCAGCTCACCTCCCGGGACTAAGGGCTACACCTTC
TRBD1	TRBV5-5	-	TRBJ1-2	CASSGTANYGYTF	TGTGCCAGCAGCGGGACAGCTAACTATGGCTACACCTTC
-	TRBV24-1	few	TRBJ1-2	CATSDLEVGYTF	TGTGCCACCAGTGATTTGGAGGTGGGCTACACCTTC
-	TRBV5-1	-	TRBJ1-1	CASSLDPGVNTEAFF	TGCGCCAGCAGCTTGGATCCAGGGGTGAACACTGAAGCTTTCTTT